These 8 T cell receptor beta chains were sequenced from one sample in a study of blood T cell repertoires in COVID-19. Libraries were prepared by immunoSEQ multiplex PCR; TCRdb keeps only in-frame clonotypes and omits some of them. The sample has fewer than 65,000 clones; about 91% are singletons. What was sequenced was peripheral blood. These receptors were obtained from a man aged 50-59 years with acute or convalescent COVID-19.

V and J are TRBV21-1 and TRBJ1-6; TRBD1 is the table's D call and was not checked against the DNA. TRBV21-1 is classified as a pseudogene. The CDR3 has 13 amino acids. The CDR3 DNA reads TGTGCCAGCAGCCCCGACAGGGATTCACCCCTCCACTTT. Translating it yields CASSPDRDSPLHF.

This chain connects TRBV6-5 to TRBJ2-2; 9 bases match TRBD1. V dropped 2 bases and J dropped 11; count of bases not matched to a gene: 9. The CDR3 has 15 amino acids. From germline, CDR1 is MNHEY and CDR2 SVGAGI. The CDR3 here is CASSYGGTGSEELFF. In nucleotides, the CDR3 is TGTGCCAGCAGTTACGGGGGGACAGGGTCGGAAGAGCTGTTTTTT.

This chain uses TRBV24-1 with TRBJ1-2, with a weak D call TRBD1 (5 bases). The CDR3 length is 15 residues. Looked up from germline, CDR1 is KGHDR and CDR2 is SFDVKD. Trimming took off 3 bases at V and 3 bases at J, with 13 bases between the two ends. The CDR3 is CATSDPARVDYGYTF. CDR3 nucleotides: TGTGCCACCAGTGATCCGGCCAGGGTAGACTATGGCTACACCTTC.

This clone was detected once. This chain connects TRBV28 to TRBJ1-1; 7 bases match TRBD1. Germline values: CDR1 MDHEN, CDR2 SYDVKM. The CDR3 loop spans 13 amino acids. With 8 bases clipped from V and 5 bases from J, the junction kept 8 bases outside the gene matches. DNA for the CDR3: TGTGCCAGCTATCTATCAGGGGGAACTGAAGCTTTCTTT. Translation: CASYLSGGTEAFF.

This chain joins TRBV6-5 and TRBJ2-2; maybe TRBD1 (6 bases). Trimming pared 5 bases from V and 5 bases from J, leaving 12 bases between. The germline V gene encodes CDR1 MNHEY and CDR2 SVGAGI. The CDR3 sequence is 14 residues long. CDR3 residues: CASSTHRDTGELFF. CDR3 in DNA: TGTGCCAGCAGTACCCACAGGGATACCGGGGAGCTGTTTTTT.

The V and J genes are TRBV30 and TRBJ1-6; 10 bases are shared with TRBD1. This CDR3 has 15 residues. V was pared by 3 bases and J by 4 bases, with 3 bases of the junction left unmatched. CDR1 and CDR2 (germline): GTSNPN, SVGIG (reference sequence). The DNA of the CDR3 is TGTGCCTGGAGCGAGGGACAGGGGTATAATTCACCCCTCCACTTT. Its translation is CAWSEGQGYNSPLHF. Combining the CDR3 with reference TRBV30 and TRBJ1-6 gives the whole variable domain SQTIHQWPATLVQPVGSPLSLECTVEGTSNPNLYWYRQAAGRGLQLLFYSVGIGQISSEVPQNLSASRPQDRQFILSSKKLLLSDSGFYLCAWSEGQGYNSPLHFGNGTRLTVT.

The chain has TRBV5-1 and TRBJ1-6; D not resolved. Germline CDR1 is SGHRS and CDR2 is YFSETQ. The CDR3 has 14 amino acids. Trimming removed 4 bases at V and 0 bases at J, with 5 bases between. CDR3 loop: CASSVSSYNSPLHF. In nucleotides, the CDR3 is TGCGCCAGCAGCGTCAGCTCCTATAATTCACCCCTCCACTTT.

This clone was detected only once. The CDR3 DNA is TGTGCCAGCAGTTTTGGTAGGACAGGGAGGGGGCCCGAAAACACCGGGGAGCTGTTTTTT. Translation gives CASSFGRTGRGPENTGELFF. The chain employs TRBV28 and TRBJ2-2, with D tentatively TRBD1 (8 bases). Germline CDR1 MDHEN, CDR2 SYDVKM. The germline V and J ends were trimmed by 3 bases and 2 bases, with 25 bases remaining between them. The CDR3 runs to 20 residues.